The clone carrying this T cell receptor beta chain was seen only a few times. Individuals aged about 18 to 95 years were recruited from approximately 24 US areas. Authors' methods: Estimates of nucleated cell counts were drawn from the amplification of reference gene primers. Profiling relied on immunoSEQ multiplex PCR, and the TCRdb table lists in-frame clones only, not all of them. V, J and clone size are taken as reported in that table, and D and trimming were inferred from the DNA itself. This sample has 200,000 to 300,000 clones, with approximately 85% found just once. In germline, CDR1 is MNHEY, CDR2 SVGAGI. This CDR3 contains 12 residues. Trimming shortened V by 2 bases and J by 7 bases, and 8 bases separated the two germline ends. This entry is derived from a study of blood T cell repertoires in COVID-19. About the study: There were acute and convalescent COVID-19 samples, and they came from the United States, Italy and Spain.

The chain joins TRBV6-5 to TRBJ1-2; a possible D gene is TRBD1 (5 bases). The sequenced sample was PBMCs or T cells enriched from blood (not recorded which). This sequence originates from a woman between 45 and 65 years old with acute COVID-19. In DNA form, the CDR3 reads TGTGCCAGCAGTTACCTGGGGGGTGGCTACACCTTC. Protein sequence: CASSYLGGGYTF.